Listed here are 15 T cell receptor beta chains from one sample, sequenced in a study of Graves' ophthalmopathy and Graves' hyperthyroidism. The sequenced template was RNA, covering the TCR beta CDR3 region. HTBI primers primed a first-round RT-PCR, and a second-round multiplex PCR followed. MiXCR was run by TCRdb on the multiplex PCR reads, yielding one entry per CDR3 protein. The sample shows about 390,000 distinct CDR3 sequences, roughly 14% of them seen only once. The sample was peripheral blood. The receptors stem from a woman in her late teens or twenties with stable Graves' hyperthyroidism.

This clonotype occurred many times. The CDR3 DNA reads as TGTGCCAGCAGTGAGGGTGGGGAGACCCAGTACTTC. It is translated as CASSEGGETQYF. The chain has TRBV6-1 and TRBJ2-5; no definite D call. Per the germline V gene, CDR1 is MNHNS and CDR2 is SASEGT. The V end was cut by 3 bases, the J end by 5 bases, with 7 bases between. CDR3 length: 12 amino acids.

Comments on this clonotype: This may stem from a read error, because a much larger clone lies one nucleotide away. The V call is TRBV2, the J call TRBJ2-7; D is unresolved. The CDR3 spans 13 residues. Germline CDR1 reads SNHLY; CDR2 reads FYNNEI. CDR3 nucleotides: TGTGCCAGCAGTGAGGTGGTAAACTACGATCAGTACTTC. Translated: CASSEVVNYDQYF.

The table lists this clonotype with many counts. This sequence joins TRBV6-1 and TRBJ1-2; tentative D call: TRBD1 (5 bases). CDR3 length: 14 residues. The ends were cut back, 6 bases at V and 5 bases at J, with 16 bases in the middle. From germline, CDR1 is MNHNS and CDR2 SASEGT. The CDR3 bases are TGTGCCAGCAGCCCACGGGACGGGGTTTATGGCTACACCTTC. This encodes CASSPRDGVYGYTF.

This clonotype appeared many times. V is TRBV2 and J is TRBJ1-1, with 9 bases aligning to TRBD1. V gave up 6 bases and J gave up 1 base; unmatched junction bases: 9. Germline V gene lookup returns CDR1 SNHLY and CDR2 FYNNEI. The CDR3 covers 16 residues. CDR3 sequence reads: CASRRLNRGPNTEAFF. The CDR3 coding sequence is TGTGCCAGCAGGCGCCTTAACAGGGGGCCGAACACTGAAGCTTTCTTT.

This clonotype was seen ten or more times. This sequence joins TRBV10-3 and TRBJ1-1; D perhaps matches TRBD1 (5 bases). This CDR3 region has 13 residues. The germline V gene has CDR1 ENHRY and CDR2 SYGVKD. V was clipped by 2 bases and J by 13 bases, with 17 bases between them. For the CDR3, the DNA is TGTGCCATCAGTGAGGCCCCGGTTTCGGGGCTTTTCTTT. Its translation: CAISEAPVSGLFF.

This clonotype came up many times. V usage is TRBV5-1 and J usage is TRBJ1-6, with D possibly being TRBD1 (6 bases). This CDR3 region has 15 residues. Trimming cost V 1 base and J 5 bases, with 10 bases left between them. In germline, CDR1 is SGHRS, CDR2 YFSETQ. The CDR3 is CASSLTGKDNSPLHF. Here the CDR3 DNA reads TGCGCCAGCAGCTTGACAGGGAAGGATAATTCACCCCTCCACTTT.

This clonotype came up many times. V and J are TRBV6-5 and TRBJ2-5; the D gene is possibly TRBD2 (5 bases). V gave up 2 bases and J gave up 3 bases, with 10 bases separating them. The length of the CDR3 is 14 residues. CDR1 and CDR2 (germline): MNHEY, SVGAGI. The CDR3 loop reads CASSYGSGKETQYF. The CDR3 DNA reads as TGTGCCAGCAGTTACGGGAGTGGGAAAGAGACCCAGTACTTC.

This clonotype was counted ten times or more. This rearrangement joins TRBV20-1 to TRBJ2-5; TRBD2 matches 7 bases. J was trimmed by 1 base and V by 3 bases; bases with no gene match: 8. Germline assignment: CDR1 DFQATT and CDR2 SNEGSKA (reference sequence). The CDR3 extends over 15 amino acids. The CDR3: CSASIGTTRQETQYF. CDR3 nucleotide sequence: TGCAGTGCTAGTATCGGGACTACCCGCCAAGAGACCCAGTACTTC.

This clonotype was counted between two and nine times. The chain has TRBV4-2 and TRBJ1-1; D call uncertain. The CDR3 runs to 15 residues. The germline V gene encodes CDR1 LGHNA and CDR2 YNFKEQ. V dropped 3 bases and J dropped 4 bases, with 15 bases sitting between them. CDR3 loop: CASSQMKGKSTEAFF. CDR3 coding DNA: TGTGCCAGCAGCCAGATGAAAGGAAAGAGCACTGAAGCTTTCTTT.

The sample holds a few counts of this clonotype. The chain is built from TRBV11-1 and TRBJ2-5; D is uncertain. The germline CDR1 and CDR2 sequences are SGHAT and FQDESV (reference sequence). Trimming took off 3 bases at V and 0 bases at J, with 14 bases between the two ends. This CDR3 region has 16 residues. This CDR3 reads CASSLKGALNQETQYF. The CDR3 DNA reads as TGTGCCAGCAGCTTGAAAGGTGCCCTGAACCAAGAGACCCAGTACTTC.

Only a few counts were recorded for this clonotype. The rearrangement joins TRBV9 to TRBJ2-6; D possibly corresponds to TRBD2 (5 bases). The CDR3 has 15 amino acids. Trimming shortened V by 7 bases and J by 1 base, and 12 bases separated the two germline ends. The V gene's germline CDR1 is SGDLS and CDR2 YYNGEE. CDR3 in DNA: TGTGCCAGCCGAGGGTTGGGGTCTGGGGCCAACGTCCTGACTTTC. It codes for CASRGLGSGANVLTF.

About this clonotype itself: One end of the junction fails to match germline, which may point to a read error. The chain couples TRBV2 to TRBJ2-4; TRBD2 agrees at 9 bases. CDR3 length equals 15 residues. In germline, CDR1 is SNHLY, CDR2 FYNNEI. For the CDR3, the DNA is TGTGCCAGCGATCTAGCGGGAATAGCCAAAAACATTAAGTACTTC. This codes for CASDLAGIAKNIKYF.

This clonotype was recorded at least ten times. This chain uses TRBV6-2 or TRBV6-3 with TRBJ1-2; D remains unclear. Trimming stripped 3 bases from V and 5 bases from J, with 13 bases between. Per germline, CDR1 MNHEY and CDR2 SVGEGT. The CDR3 is 14 residues long. CDR3 protein: CASSYLAGGYGYTF. CDR3 sequence (DNA): TGTGCCAGCAGTTATCTGGCAGGCGGATATGGCTACACCTTC.

This clonotype appeared many times. This chain joins TRBV27 and TRBJ1-6, with TRBD1 as a possible D gene (5 bases). The ends were cut back, 5 bases at V and 9 bases at J, with 17 bases in the middle. Germline CDR1 MNHEY, CDR2 SMNVEV (reference sequence). The CDR3 totals 15 residues. CDR3 in amino acids: CASSPDSALGSPLHF. The CDR3 DNA reads as TGTGCCAGCAGTCCCGACAGTGCCTTGGGTTCACCCCTCCACTTT.

This sequence joins TRBV6-1 and TRBJ1-1; 12 positions match TRBD1. Germline assignment: CDR1 MNHNS and CDR2 SASEGT. With 7 bases clipped from V and 2 bases from J, the junction kept 8 bases outside the gene matches. CDR3 length: 16 residues. The chain's CDR3 is CASTGTGGRSNTEAFF. The CDR3 nucleotides are TGTGCCAGCACCGGGACAGGGGGCAGGTCTAACACTGAAGCTTTCTTT.